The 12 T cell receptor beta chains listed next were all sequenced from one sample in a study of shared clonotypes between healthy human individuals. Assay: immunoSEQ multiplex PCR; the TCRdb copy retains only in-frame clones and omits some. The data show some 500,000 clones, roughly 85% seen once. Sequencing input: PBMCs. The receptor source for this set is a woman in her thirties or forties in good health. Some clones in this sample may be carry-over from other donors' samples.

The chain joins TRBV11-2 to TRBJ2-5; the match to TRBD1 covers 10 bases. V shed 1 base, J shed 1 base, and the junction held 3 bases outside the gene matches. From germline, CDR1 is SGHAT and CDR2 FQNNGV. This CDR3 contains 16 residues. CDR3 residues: CASSLVGQGTQETQYF. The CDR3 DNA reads TGTGCCAGCAGCTTAGTGGGACAGGGGACCCAAGAGACCCAGTACTTC.

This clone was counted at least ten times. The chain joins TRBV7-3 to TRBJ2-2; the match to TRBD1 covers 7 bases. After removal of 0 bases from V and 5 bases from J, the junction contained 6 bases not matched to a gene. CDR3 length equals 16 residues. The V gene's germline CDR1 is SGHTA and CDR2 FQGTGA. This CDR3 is CASSLTTGADTGELFF. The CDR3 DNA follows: TGTGCCAGCAGCTTAACAACAGGGGCAGATACCGGGGAGCTGTTTTTT.

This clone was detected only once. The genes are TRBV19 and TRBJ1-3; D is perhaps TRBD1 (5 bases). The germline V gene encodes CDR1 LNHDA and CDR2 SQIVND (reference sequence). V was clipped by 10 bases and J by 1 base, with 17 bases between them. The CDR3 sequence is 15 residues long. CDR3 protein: CAISRTSASGNTIYF. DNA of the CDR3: TGTGCCATCTCTCGGACATCCGCTTCTGGAAACACCATATATTTT.

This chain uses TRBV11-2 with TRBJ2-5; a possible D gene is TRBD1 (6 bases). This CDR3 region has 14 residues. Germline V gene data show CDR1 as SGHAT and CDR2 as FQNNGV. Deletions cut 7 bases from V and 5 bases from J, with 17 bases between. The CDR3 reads CASNLDRFEETQYF. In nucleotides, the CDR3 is TGTGCCAGCAACCTAGACAGGTTTGAGGAGACCCAGTACTTC.

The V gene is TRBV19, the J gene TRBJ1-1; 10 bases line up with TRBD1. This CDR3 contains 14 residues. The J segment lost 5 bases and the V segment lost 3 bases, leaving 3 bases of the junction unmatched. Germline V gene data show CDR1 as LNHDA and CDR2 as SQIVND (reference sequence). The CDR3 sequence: CASSMGDRGTEAFF. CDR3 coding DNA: TGTGCCAGTAGTATGGGGGACAGGGGAACTGAAGCTTTCTTT.

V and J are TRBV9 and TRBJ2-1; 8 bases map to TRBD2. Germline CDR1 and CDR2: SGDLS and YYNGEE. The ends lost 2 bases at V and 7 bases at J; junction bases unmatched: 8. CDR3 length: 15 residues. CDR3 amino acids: CASSVGGRFENEQFF. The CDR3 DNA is TGTGCCAGCAGCGTGGGCGGGAGGTTCGAGAATGAGCAGTTCTTC.

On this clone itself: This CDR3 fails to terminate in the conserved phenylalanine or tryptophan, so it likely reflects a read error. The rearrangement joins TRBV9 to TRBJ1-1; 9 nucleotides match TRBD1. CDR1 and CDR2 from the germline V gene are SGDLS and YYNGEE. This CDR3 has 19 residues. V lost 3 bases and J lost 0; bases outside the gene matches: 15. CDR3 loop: CASSDHWVQGAGLNTEAFL. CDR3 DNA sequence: TGTGCCAGCAGCGATCACTGGGTACAGGGGGCGGGGCTGAACACTGAAGCTTTCCTT.

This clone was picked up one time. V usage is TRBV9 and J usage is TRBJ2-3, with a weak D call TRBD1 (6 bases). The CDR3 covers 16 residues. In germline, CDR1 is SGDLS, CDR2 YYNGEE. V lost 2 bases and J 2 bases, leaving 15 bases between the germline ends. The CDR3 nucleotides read TGTGCCAGCAGCGTTTCCGGACAGCGCTCCACAGATACGCAGTATTTT. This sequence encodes CASSVSGQRSTDTQYF. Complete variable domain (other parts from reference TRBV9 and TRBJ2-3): DSGVTQTPKHLITATGQRVTLRCSPRSGDLSVYWYQQSLDQGLQFLIQYYNGEERAKGNILERFSAQQFPDLHSELNLSSLELGDSALYFCASSVSGQRSTDTQYFGPGTRLTVL.

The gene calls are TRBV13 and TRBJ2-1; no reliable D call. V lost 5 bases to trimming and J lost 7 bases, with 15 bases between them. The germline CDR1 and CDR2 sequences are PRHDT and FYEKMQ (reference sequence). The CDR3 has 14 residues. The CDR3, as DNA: TGTGCCAGCAGCCAGACTTTCTCCTGGAATGAGCAGTTCTTC. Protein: CASSQTFSWNEQFF.

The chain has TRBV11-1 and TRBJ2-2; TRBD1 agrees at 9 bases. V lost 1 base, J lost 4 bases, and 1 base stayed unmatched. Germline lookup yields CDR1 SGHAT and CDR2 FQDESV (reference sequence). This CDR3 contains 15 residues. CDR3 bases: TGTGCCAGCAGCTTAGAGGGACAGGGCACCGGGGAGCTGTTTTTT. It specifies CASSLEGQGTGELFF. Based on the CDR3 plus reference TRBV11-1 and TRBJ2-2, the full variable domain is EAEVAQSPRYKITEKSQAVAFWCDPISGHATLYWYRQILGQGPELLVQFQDESVVDDSQLPKDRFSAERLKGVDSTLKIQPAELGDSAMYLCASSLEGQGTGELFFGEGSRLTVL.

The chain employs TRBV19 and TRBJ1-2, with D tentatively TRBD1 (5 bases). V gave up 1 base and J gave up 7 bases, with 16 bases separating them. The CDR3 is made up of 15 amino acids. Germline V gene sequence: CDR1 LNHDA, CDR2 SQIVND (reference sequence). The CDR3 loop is CASSIAGQGAGGYTF. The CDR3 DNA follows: TGTGCCAGTAGTATAGCCGGCCAGGGTGCGGGTGGCTACACCTTC.

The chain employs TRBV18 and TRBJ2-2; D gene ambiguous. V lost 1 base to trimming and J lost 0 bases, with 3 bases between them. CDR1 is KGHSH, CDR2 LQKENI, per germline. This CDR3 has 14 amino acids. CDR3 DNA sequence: TGTGCCAGCTCACCACTTACGAACACCGGGGAGCTGTTTTTT. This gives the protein CASSPLTNTGELFF.